This paragraph reports one TCR beta chain. Only one count was recorded for this clonotype. No cognate antigen has been identified for it. With a much larger clone just one base away, this may be a read error. This entry belongs to a study of tumor-infiltrating lymphocytes in primary liver carcinoma (dated by TCRdb to between 2016 and 2019). Looking at the study overall: Hepatocellular carcinoma (four) or combined HCC and intrahepatic cholangiocarcinoma (one) was present in the five patients, who were three men and two women aged 30 to 69 years. The five patients had tumors staged T1-T3 N0M0, with maximum diameters ranging from roughly 4 to 10 cm. Samples yielded roughly 3.5 to 8 million productive TCRbeta reads; read depth did not differ significantly between tissue types. The study combined TCRbeta repertoire sequencing, expression microarrays and whole-exome sequencing across five regions of each liver tumor, with adjacent normal tissue and blood. TCRbeta repertoire sequencing covered 35 specimens from 5 patients: around 25 tumor regions, 5 adjacent noncancerous liver tissues and 5 peripheral blood samples. Agilent mRNA microarray profiling was performed on the roughly 25 tumor region samples to relate TCRbeta repertoire diversity to the local molecular phenotype. Technical replicate repertoires showed high reproducibility, with mean shared-clone rates near 0.89 and correlation coefficients above 0.95.

General findings and caveats noted by the study authors: Consistent with antigen-driven expansion, pairs of tumor regions showed higher repertoire overlap (mean about 35%) than either tumor-adjacent pairs (about 17%) or tumor-blood pairs (around 14%). Just about 8-24% of top clones turned up in all five regions of a tumor, which suggests spatial heterogeneity among tumor-infiltrating T cells. Only a few patients were included in the study, and the authors note that the findings should be validated in a larger study. Because only the TCR beta chain was sequenced and unpaired alpha chains were not captured, true repertoire diversity is likely underestimated. Comparison of CD4+ and CD8+ T cell repertoires was precluded by the use of bulk unsorted samples. The top 250 clones accounted for a significantly greater share of the repertoire in tumors than in blood (p = 0.039).

Without any cell sorting, total RNA and DNA were co-extracted from about 20-30 mg of bulk tissue using the AllPrep DNA/RNA mini kit. Surgical resection was performed in China between late 2015 and 2016 on about five patients with histopathologically diagnosed primary liver carcinoma. At the time of sampling, the patients were treatment-naive and had chronic HBV infection. Five spatially separated regions were sampled from each tumor: the superior, inferior, left-lateral and right-lateral poles, plus the tumor centre. According to histology, viable tumor cells made up more than 75% of every tumor sample. Fresh tumor and adjacent tissue pieces were bisected; one half was stored in RNAlater at -80°C, the other sent for histology. Starting from 450 to 500 ng total RNA, TCRbeta-specific cDNA was produced by reverse transcription with a constant-region primer and ProtoScript II reverse transcriptase. The TCRbeta libraries were prepared through three rounds of nested multiplex PCR following a slightly modified ARM-PCR procedure. Each of the first two PCR rounds ran for around 10 cycles using multiplex TRBV1-TRBV30 forward primers together with a Cbeta reverse primer. Sample barcodes and Illumina adapters were added in a final 25-cycle PCR using Deep VentR polymerase. Before sequencing, amplicons of 200-500 bp were gel-purified using a QIAquick gel extraction kit. An Illumina HiSeq 2500 was used to sequence the TCRbeta amplicons, generating 250-bp paired-end reads. Processing in the source paper ran as follows. Quality trimming of reads was performed with Trimmomatic v0.33, and paired reads were merged with FLASH v1.2.11 so that full CDR3 sequences could be recovered. MiGEC v1.2.1b assigned V, D and J germline segments to the rearranged TCRbeta sequences. Clonotype statistics and Shannon-Wiener diversity indices were computed with VDJtools v1.0.0. Except for diversity analysis, only each sample's 250 most abundant clonotypes were used in subsequent analyses to reduce sampling bias. Starting from the raw public reads, TCRdb applied fastp trimming at Q25, assembled clones with MiXCR and retained in-frame beta chains. Identical CDR3 proteins give one entry, which carries the most common genes and DNA. The V and J calls were not made by the authors but by TCRdb's processing. For this sample there are about 120,000 distinct CDR3 sequences; 50% to 65% appear just once. In total, the top ten clones hold around 9.3% of the sample.

From its cysteine to its phenylalanine, the CDR3 spans 20 amino acids. Only the CDR3 DNA stays, 60 bases, in frame from base 1. V loses 4 bases at its end and J loses 2 bases; junction bases beyond the gene matches: 18. The germline V gene yields MGHRA for CDR1 and YSYEKL for CDR2. Material for sequencing was liver tumor tissue from sampling region 1. Explained via the paper, the cell subset or site label denotes: tumor region T1, superior pole. The chain joins TRBV4-1 to TRBJ2-5, and 11 junction bases match TRBD2. This sequence originates from an older woman with primary liver carcinoma and hepatitis B virus infection. Here the CDR3 is given as CASSRSPGTGLAETQETQYF. The nucleotide sequence reads TGCGCCAGCAGCCGCTCCCCAGGGACGGGACTAGCGGAGACTCAAGAGACCCAGTACTTC.